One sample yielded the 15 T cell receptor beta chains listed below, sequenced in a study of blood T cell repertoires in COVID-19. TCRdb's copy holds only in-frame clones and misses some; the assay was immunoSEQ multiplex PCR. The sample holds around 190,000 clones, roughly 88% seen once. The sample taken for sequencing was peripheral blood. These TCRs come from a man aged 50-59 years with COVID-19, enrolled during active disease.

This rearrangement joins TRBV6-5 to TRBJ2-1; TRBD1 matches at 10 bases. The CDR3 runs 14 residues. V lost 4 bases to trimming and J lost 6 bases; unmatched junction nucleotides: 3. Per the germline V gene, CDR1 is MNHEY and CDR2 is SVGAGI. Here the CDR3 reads CASSSRTGGNEQFF. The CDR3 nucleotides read TGTGCCAGCAGTTCCAGGACAGGGGGCAATGAGCAGTTCTTC.

CDR3 DNA sequence: TGTGCCAGCAGAGGACTAGCGGGGGATTTCTACGAGCAGTACTTC. Its protein product is CASRGLAGDFYEQYF. The V call is TRBV6-5, the J call TRBJ2-7; the match to TRBD2 covers 13 bases. This CDR3 is built from 15 residues. Germline CDR1 reads MNHEY; CDR2 reads SVGAGI. V was clipped by 6 bases and J by 3 bases; unmatched bases: 5.

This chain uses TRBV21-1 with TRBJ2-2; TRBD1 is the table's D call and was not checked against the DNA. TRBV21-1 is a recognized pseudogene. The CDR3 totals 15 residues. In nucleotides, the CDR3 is TGTGCCAGCAGCAGCAAACAGAACTACACCGGGGAGCTGTTTTTT. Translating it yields CASSSKQNYTGELFF.

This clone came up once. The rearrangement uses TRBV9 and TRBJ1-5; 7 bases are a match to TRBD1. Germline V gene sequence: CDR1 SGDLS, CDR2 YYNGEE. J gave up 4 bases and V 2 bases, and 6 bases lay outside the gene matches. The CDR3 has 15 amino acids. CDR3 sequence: CASSVNPTGNQPQHF. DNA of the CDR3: TGTGCCAGCAGCGTGAACCCGACAGGGAATCAGCCCCAGCATTTT.

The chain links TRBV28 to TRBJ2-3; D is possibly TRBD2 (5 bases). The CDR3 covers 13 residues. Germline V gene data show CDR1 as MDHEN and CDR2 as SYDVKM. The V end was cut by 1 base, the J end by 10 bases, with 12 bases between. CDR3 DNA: TGTGCCAGCAGTTTATCTTTGGACTCTGCGCAGTATTTT. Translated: CASSLSLDSAQYF. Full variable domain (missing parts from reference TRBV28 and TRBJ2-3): DVKVTQSSRYLVKRTGEKVFLECVQDMDHENMFWYRQDPGLGLRLIYFSYDVKMKEKGDIPEGYSVSREKKERFSLILESASTNQTSMYLCASSLSLDSAQYFGPGTRLTVL.

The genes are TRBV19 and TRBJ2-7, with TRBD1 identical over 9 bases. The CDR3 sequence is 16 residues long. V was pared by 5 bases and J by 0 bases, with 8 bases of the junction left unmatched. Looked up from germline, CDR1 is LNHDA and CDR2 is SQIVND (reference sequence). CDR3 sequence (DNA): TGTGCCAGTAGTGTTACAGGGGGCCTTAGCTCCTACGAGCAGTACTTC. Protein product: CASSVTGGLSSYEQYF.

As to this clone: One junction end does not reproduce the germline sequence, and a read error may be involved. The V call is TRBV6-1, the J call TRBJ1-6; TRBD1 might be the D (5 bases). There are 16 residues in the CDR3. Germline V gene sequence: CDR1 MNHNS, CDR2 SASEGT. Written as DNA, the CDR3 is TGTGCCAGCAGTGAATTCTGGCAGGGCTATGATTCACCCCTCCACTTT. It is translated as CASSEFWQGYDSPLHF.

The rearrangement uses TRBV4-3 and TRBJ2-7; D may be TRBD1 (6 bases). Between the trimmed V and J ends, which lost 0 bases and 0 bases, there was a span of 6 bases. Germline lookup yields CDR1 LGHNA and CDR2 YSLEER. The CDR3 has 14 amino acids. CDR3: CASSQDRGSYEQYF. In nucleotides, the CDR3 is TGCGCCAGCAGCCAAGACAGGGGCTCCTACGAGCAGTACTTC.

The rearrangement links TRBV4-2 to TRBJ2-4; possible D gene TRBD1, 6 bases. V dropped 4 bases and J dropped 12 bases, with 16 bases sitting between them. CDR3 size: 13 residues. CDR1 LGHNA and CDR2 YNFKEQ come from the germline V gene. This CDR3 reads CASSLSDRNGQYF. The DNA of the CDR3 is TGTGCCAGCAGCCTCTCGGACAGAAACGGTCAGTACTTC.

CDR3 sequence: CASSFGRKQGTDTQYF. The CDR3 DNA is TGTGCCAGCAGCTTTGGTAGAAAACAGGGCACAGATACGCAGTATTTT. The gene calls are TRBV5-6 and TRBJ2-3; TRBD1 might be the D (5 bases). Trimming took 2 bases from V and 1 from J, leaving 14 bases between them. CDR3 size: 16 residues. Looked up from germline, CDR1 is SGHDT and CDR2 is YYEEEE.

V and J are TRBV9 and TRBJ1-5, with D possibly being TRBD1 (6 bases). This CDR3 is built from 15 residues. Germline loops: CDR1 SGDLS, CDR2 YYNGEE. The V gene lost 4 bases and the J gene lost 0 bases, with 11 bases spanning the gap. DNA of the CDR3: TGTGCCAGCAGCCCGACAGGAAATAGCAATCAGCCCCAGCATTTT. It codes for CASSPTGNSNQPQHF.

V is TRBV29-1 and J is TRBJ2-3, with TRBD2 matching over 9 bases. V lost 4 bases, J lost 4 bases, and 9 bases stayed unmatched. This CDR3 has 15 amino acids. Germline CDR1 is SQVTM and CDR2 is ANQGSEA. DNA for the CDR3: TGCAGCGTTGGGGGAGGGCTAGCGGGACCAGATACGCAGTATTTT. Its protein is CSVGGGLAGPDTQYF.

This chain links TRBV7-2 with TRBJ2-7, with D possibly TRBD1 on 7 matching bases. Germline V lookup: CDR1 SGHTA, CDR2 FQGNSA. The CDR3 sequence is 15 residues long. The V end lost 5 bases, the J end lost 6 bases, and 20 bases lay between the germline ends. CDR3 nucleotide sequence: TGTGCCAGCAGCCCCCAGGGGTCAGGGGGAGGCGAGCAGTACTTC. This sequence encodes CASSPQGSGGGEQYF.

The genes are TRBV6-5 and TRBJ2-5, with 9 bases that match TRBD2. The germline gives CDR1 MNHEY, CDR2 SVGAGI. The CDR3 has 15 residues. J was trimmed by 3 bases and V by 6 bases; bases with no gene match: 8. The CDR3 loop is CASSPGSSGKETQYF. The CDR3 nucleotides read TGTGCCAGCAGCCCCGGGTCTAGCGGGAAAGAGACCCAGTACTTC.

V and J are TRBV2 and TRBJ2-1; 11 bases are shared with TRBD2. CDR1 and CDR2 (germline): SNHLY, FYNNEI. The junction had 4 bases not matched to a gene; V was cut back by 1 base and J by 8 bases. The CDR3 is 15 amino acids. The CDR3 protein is CASSEGTSGLYEQFF. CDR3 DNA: TGTGCCAGCAGTGAAGGGACTAGCGGGTTGTATGAGCAGTTCTTC. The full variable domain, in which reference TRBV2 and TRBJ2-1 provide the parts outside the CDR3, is EPEVTQTPSHQVTQMGQEVILRCVPISNHLYFYWYRQILGQKVEFLVSFYNNEISEKSEIFDDQFSVERPDGSNFTLKIRSTKLEDSAMYFCASSEGTSGLYEQFFGPGTRLTVL.